This TCR beta chain was identified during a study of shared clonotypes between healthy human individuals. Clones were read by immunoSEQ multiplex PCR, and TCRdb kept only the in-frame ones, dropping some. The table includes over a million clones, 75% to 80% detected once. Germline V gene lookup returns CDR1 SGDLS and CDR2 YYNGEE. V gave up 0 bases and J gave up 3 bases; unmatched junction bases: 5. The CDR3 spans 16 residues. This clone was detected only once. The specimen was memory CD4+ T cells from PBMCs. As for subset: CD45RA-negative fraction. The chain couples TRBV9 to TRBJ2-7; TRBD2 matches at 11 bases. The receptor was isolated from a man aged 18 to 29 in good health. Some clones in this sample may be carry-over from other donors' samples. This CDR3 is CASSVELAGGFYEQYF. In DNA, the CDR3 is TGTGCCAGCAGCGTAGAGCTAGCGGGAGGATTCTACGAGCAGTACTTC.